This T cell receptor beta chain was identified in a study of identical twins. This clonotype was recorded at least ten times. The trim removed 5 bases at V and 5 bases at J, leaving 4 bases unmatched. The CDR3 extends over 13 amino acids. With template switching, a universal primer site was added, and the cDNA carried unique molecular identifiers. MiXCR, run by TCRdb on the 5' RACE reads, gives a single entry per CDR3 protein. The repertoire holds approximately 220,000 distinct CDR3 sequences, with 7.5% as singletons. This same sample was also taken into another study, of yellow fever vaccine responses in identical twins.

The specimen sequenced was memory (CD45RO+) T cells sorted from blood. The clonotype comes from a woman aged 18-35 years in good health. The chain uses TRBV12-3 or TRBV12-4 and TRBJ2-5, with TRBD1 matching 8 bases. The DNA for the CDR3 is TGTGCCAGCAGTAGGACAGGGCCGGAGACCCAGTACTTC. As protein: CASSRTGPETQYF.